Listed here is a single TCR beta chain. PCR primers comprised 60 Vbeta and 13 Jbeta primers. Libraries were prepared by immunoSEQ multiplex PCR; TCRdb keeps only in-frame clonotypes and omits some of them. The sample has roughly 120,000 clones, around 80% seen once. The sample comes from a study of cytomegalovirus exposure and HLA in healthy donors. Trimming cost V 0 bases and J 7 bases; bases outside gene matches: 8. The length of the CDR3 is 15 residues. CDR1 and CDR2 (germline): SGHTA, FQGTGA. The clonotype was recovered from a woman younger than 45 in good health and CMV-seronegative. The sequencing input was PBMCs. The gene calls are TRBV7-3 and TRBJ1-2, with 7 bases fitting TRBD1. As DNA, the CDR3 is TGTGCCAGCAGCTTAACCGGAGGACAGGCGGGTGGCTACACCTTC. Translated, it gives CASSLTGGQAGGYTF.